This T cell receptor beta chain appears in the sequencing data of a study of blood T cell repertoires in COVID-19. Trimming left V 5 bases short and J 10 bases short, with 15 bases between. The CDR3 has 14 amino acids. Germline CDR1 LNHNV, CDR2 YYDKDF (reference sequence). Produced via immunoSEQ multiplex PCR; TCRdb's table is partial and in-frame only. In the table there are about 330,000 clones, more than 75% of which are singletons. Across about two dozen US areas, participants ranged in age from about 18 to 100 years. The sequencing sample was made of PBMCs or T cells enriched from blood (not recorded which). The chain joins TRBV15 to TRBJ1-6; the D is unclear. The origin of this receptor is a woman aged 30 to 39 who had recovered from COVID-19. CDR3 nucleotide sequence: TGTGCCACCAGCCCGCGAAGTATAACCTCACCCCTCCACTTT. Translating gives CATSPRSITSPLHF.